Below are 9 T cell receptor beta chains sequenced from a single sample in a study of STAT3 mutations in large granular lymphocyte leukemia (dated by TCRdb to the late 2010s). Beyond this particular receptor, the publication reports: All T-LGLL patients had at least one immunodominant TCRbeta clonotype, and roughly half had multiple immunodominant subclonotypes.

Library method: the immunoSEQ multiplex PCR assay. TCRdb took this table from immuneACCESS and kept in-frame rearrangements with V and J called. Such tables lack part of the clones; where checked against another copy, unresolved V genes explain under half of the gap, and the rest is unexplained. This sample has about 39,000 clones in its table, and roughly 81% of those were observed once. Of the sample, around 0.39% is held by the ten largest clones. These receptors' targets are unknown. The sequencing sample was made of PBMCs. The receptors come from a human donor with T large granular lymphocyte leukemia. Some clones in this sample may be carry-over from other donors' samples.

The chain links TRBV15 to TRBJ2-7, with D possibly called TRBD1 or TRBD2 (5 bases each). Between the trimmed V and J ends, which lost 1 base and 4 bases, there was a span of 5 bases. Germline V gene data show CDR1 as LNHNV and CDR2 as YYDKDF (reference sequence). The CDR3 has 12 residues. CDR3 amino acids: CATSRGGYEQYV. The CDR3 coding sequence is TGTGCCACCAGCAGAGGGGGGTACGAGCAGTACGTC.

V is TRBV28 and J is TRBJ2-2; TRBD2 matches 12 bases. Trimming at V came to 7 bases and at J to 0 bases, leaving 3 bases not matched to a gene. Germline CDR1 and CDR2: MDHEN and SYDVKM. This CDR3 region has 16 residues. CDR3 region: CASTSSGGANTGELFF. The CDR3 DNA reads as TGTGCCAGCACCTCTAGCGGGGGGGCGAACACCGGGGAGCTGTTTTTT.

The chain combines TRBV28 with TRBJ2-7, with no clear D. Germline V gene lookup returns CDR1 MDHEN and CDR2 SYDVKM. V was clipped by 5 bases and J by 1 base, with 9 bases between them. The CDR3 loop spans 13 amino acids. The CDR3 region has the DNA TGTGCCAGCAGTCCTCCAGCGTCCTACGAGCAGTACGTC. It is translated as CASSPPASYEQYV.

This chain uses TRBV27 with TRBJ1-5; a weak D match, TRBD1 (5 bases). V was cut by 2 bases and J by 7 bases, with 9 bases left in between. Per the germline V gene, CDR1 is MNHEY and CDR2 is SMNVEV (reference sequence). The CDR3 is 13 residues long. The CDR3 region has the DNA TGTGCCAGCAGTTTAGGAAGGGGCCAGCCCCAGCATTTT. Translation: CASSLGRGQPQHF.

This chain joins TRBV15 and TRBJ1-4, with 7 bases matching TRBD1. The V gene end was trimmed by 9 bases and the J gene end by 6 bases; junction bases not matched to a gene: 7. The germline V gene has CDR1 LNHNV and CDR2 YYDKDF (reference sequence). The CDR3 spans 13 residues. As DNA, the CDR3 is TGTGCCACAAGTACAGGGGTTTATGAAAAACTGTTTTTT. It codes for CATSTGVYEKLFF.

This clone turned up a few times. The chain joins TRBV14 to TRBJ2-5, with D perhaps TRBD2 (6 bases). The CDR3 totals 13 residues. Germline CDR1 SGHDN, CDR2 FVKESK. With 5 bases removed from V and 5 bases from J, the gap between germline ends came to 12 bases. The CDR3 coding sequence is TGTGCCAGCAGCTGGGACTGGACCGAGACCCAGTACTTC. Protein product: CASSWDWTETQYF.

There are a few counts of this clone. V gene TRBV28 combines with J gene TRBJ2-2; 8 positions agree with TRBD2. The CDR3 runs 14 residues. After removal of 4 bases from V and 6 bases from J, the junction contained 4 bases not matched to a gene. From germline, CDR1 is MDHEN and CDR2 SYDVKM. CDR3 in DNA: TGTGCCAGCAGTTCCGGGGGGGGGCCCGGGGAGCTGTTTTTT. Its translation: CASSSGGGPGELFF.

The CDR3: CASSTLGGSYEQYF. The CDR3 DNA is TGTGCCAGCAGTACCCTGGGGGGCAGCTACGAGCAGTACTTC. V usage is TRBV28 and J usage is TRBJ2-7; D is perhaps TRBD1 or TRBD2 (6 bases each). The CDR3 consists of 14 residues. The V gene's germline CDR1 is MDHEN and CDR2 SYDVKM. The germline V and J ends were trimmed by 5 bases and 3 bases, with 14 bases remaining between them.

The gene calls are TRBV19 and TRBJ2-2; D unclear. With 3 bases removed from V and 0 bases from J, the gap between germline ends came to 8 bases. The CDR3 loop spans 15 amino acids. In germline, CDR1 is LNHDA, CDR2 SQIVND (reference sequence). The CDR3 region is CASSITLPNTGELFF. The CDR3 DNA reads TGTGCCAGTAGTATTACCCTTCCGAACACCGGGGAGCTGTTTTTT.